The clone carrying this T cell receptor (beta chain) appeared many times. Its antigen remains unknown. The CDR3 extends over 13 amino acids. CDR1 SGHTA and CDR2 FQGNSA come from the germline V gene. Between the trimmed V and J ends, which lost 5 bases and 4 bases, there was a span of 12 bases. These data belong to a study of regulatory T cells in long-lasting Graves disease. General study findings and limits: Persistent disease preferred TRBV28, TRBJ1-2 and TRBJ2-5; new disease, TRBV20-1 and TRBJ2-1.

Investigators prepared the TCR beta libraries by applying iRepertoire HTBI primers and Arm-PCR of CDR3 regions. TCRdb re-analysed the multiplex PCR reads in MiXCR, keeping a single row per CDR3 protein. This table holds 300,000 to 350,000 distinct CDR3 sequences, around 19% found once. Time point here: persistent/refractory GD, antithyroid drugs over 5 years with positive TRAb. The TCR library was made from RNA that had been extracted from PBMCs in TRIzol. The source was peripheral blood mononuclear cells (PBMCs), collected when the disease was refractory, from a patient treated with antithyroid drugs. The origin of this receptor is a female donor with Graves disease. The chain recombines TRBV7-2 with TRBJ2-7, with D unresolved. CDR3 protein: CASSTTTSYEQYF. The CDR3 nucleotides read TGTGCCAGCAGCACTACAACAAGTTACGAGCAGTACTTC.